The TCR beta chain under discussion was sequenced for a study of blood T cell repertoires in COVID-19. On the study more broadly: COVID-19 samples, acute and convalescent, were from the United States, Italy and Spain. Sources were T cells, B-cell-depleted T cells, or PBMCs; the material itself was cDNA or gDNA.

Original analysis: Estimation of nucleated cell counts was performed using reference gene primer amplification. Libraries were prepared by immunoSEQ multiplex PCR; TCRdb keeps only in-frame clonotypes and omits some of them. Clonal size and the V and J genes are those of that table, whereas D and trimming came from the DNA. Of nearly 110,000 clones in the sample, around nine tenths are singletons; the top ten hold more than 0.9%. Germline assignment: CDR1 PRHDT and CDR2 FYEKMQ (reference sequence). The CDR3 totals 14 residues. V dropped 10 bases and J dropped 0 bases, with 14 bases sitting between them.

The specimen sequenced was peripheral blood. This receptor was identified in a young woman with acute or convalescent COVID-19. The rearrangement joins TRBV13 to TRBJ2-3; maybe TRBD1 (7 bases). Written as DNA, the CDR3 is TGTGCCACCCTACAGGGGACTAGCACAGATACGCAGTATTTT. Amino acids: CATLQGTSTDTQYF.